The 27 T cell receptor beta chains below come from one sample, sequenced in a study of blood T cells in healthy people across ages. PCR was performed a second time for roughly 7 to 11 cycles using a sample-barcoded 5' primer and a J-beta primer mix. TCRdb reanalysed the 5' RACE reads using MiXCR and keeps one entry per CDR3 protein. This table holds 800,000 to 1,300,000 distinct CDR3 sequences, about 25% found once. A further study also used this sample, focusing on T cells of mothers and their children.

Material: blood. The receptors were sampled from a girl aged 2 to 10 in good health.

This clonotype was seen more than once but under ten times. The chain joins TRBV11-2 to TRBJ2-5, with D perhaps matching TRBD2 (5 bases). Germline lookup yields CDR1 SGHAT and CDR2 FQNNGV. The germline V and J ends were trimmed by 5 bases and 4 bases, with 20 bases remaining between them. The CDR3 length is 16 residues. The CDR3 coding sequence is TGTGCCAGCAGCCCTACGGGGTGGCAACAAGTAGAGACCCAGTACTTC. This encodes CASSPTGWQQVETQYF. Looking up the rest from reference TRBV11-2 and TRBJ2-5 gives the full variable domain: EAGVAQSPRYKIIEKRQSVAFWCNPISGHATLYWYQQILGQGPKLLIQFQNNGVVDDSQLPKDRFSAERLKGVDSTLKIQPAKLEDSAVYLCASSPTGWQQVETQYFGPGTRLLVL.

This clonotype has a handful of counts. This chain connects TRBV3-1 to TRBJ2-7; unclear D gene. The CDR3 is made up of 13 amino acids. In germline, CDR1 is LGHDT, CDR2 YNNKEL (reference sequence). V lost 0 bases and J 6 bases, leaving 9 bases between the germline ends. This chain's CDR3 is CASSQDSTIEQYF. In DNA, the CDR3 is TGTGCCAGCAGCCAAGACAGTACGATCGAGCAGTACTTC.

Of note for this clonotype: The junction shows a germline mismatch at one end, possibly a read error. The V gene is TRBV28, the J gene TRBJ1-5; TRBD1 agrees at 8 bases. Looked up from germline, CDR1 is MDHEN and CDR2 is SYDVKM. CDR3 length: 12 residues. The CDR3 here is CASRTGNQPRHF. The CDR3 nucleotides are TGCGCCAGCAGGACAGGGAATCAGCCCCGGCATTTT.

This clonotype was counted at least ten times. The CDR3 nucleotides are TGTGCCAGCAGCCAGAATCAGCCCCAGCATTTT. The encoded protein is CASSQNQPQHF. The rearrangement joins TRBV3-1 to TRBJ1-5; unclear D gene. V was trimmed by 3 bases and J by 4 bases, leaving 1 base between them. Germline loops: CDR1 LGHDT, CDR2 YNNKEL (reference sequence). The CDR3 length is 11 residues.

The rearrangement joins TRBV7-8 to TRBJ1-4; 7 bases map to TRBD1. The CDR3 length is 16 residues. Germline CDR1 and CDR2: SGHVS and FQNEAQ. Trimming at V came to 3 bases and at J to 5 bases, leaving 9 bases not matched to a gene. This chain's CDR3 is CASSLSGGDQNEKLFF. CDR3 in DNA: TGTGCCAGCAGCTTGTCAGGGGGGGATCAAAATGAAAAACTGTTTTTT.

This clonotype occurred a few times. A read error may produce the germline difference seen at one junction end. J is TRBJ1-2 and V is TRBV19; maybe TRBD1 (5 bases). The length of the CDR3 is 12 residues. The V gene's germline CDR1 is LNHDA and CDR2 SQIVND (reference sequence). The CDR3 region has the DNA TGTGCCGGTAGTGACAGAAACTATGGCTACACCTTC. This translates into CAGSDRNYGYTF.

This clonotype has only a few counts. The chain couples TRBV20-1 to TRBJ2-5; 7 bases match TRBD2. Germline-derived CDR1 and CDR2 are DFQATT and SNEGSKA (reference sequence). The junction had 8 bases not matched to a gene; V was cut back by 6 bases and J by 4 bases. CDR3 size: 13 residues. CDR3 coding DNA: TGCAGTGCGATTCCGGGAGGCCTAGAGACCCAGTACTTC. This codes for CSAIPGGLETQYF.

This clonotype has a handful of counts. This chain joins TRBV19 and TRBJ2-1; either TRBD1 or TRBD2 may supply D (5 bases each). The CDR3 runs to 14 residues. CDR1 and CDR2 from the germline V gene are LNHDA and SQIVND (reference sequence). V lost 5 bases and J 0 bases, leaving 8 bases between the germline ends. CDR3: CASSPGPSYNEQFF. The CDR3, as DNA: TGTGCCAGTAGTCCGGGGCCCTCCTACAATGAGCAGTTCTTC.

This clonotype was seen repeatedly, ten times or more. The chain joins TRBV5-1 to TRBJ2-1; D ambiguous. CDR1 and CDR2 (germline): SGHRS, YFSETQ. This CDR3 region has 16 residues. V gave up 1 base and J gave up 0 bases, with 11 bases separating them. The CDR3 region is CASSLTGFSSYNEQFF. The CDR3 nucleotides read TGCGCCAGCAGCTTGACCGGATTTAGCTCCTACAATGAGCAGTTCTTC.

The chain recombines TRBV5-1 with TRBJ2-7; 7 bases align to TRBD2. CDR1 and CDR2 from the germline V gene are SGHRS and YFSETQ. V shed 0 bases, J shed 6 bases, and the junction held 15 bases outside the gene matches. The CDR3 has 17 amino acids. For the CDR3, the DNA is TGCGCCAGCAGCTTGGGGATGGCGGGAGAAAAAATGAGCGAGCAGTACTTC. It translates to CASSLGMAGEKMSEQYF. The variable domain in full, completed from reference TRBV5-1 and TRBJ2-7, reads KAGVTQTPRYLIKTRGQQVTLSCSPISGHRSVSWYQQTPGQGLQFLFEYFSETQRNKGNFPGRFSGRQFSNSRSEMNVSTLELGDSALYLCASSLGMAGEKMSEQYFGPGTRLTVT.

In nucleotides, the CDR3 is TGTGCCACCAGCAGAGGAGGGAACAACGGTGAAAAACTGTTTTTT. Residues: CATSRGGNNGEKLFF. The chain uses TRBV15 and TRBJ1-4; D unclear. Germline assignment: CDR1 LNHNV and CDR2 YYDKDF (reference sequence). The CDR3 has 15 amino acids. The ends were cut back, 1 base at V and 7 bases at J, with 13 bases in the middle.

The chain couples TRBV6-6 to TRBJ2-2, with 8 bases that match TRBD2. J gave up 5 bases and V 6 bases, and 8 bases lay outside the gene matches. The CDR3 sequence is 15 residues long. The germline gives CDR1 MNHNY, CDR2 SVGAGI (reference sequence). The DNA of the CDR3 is TGTGCCAGCAGCTTCCTAGCGGGCCATACCGGGGAGCTGTTTTTT. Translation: CASSFLAGHTGELFF.

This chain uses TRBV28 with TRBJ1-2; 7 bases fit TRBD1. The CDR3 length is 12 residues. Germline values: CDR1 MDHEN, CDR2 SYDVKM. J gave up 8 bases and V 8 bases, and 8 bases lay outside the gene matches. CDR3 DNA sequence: TGTGCCAGCGTGGCAGGGGGAAAAGGCTACACCTTC. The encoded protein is CASVAGGKGYTF.

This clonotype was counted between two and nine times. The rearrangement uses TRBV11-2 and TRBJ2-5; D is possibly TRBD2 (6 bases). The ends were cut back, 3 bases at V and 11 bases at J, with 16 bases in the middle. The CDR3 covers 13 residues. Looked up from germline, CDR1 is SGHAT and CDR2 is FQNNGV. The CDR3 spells CASSFPPGREQYF. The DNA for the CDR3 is TGTGCCAGCAGCTTTCCCCCCGGACGGGAGCAGTACTTC.

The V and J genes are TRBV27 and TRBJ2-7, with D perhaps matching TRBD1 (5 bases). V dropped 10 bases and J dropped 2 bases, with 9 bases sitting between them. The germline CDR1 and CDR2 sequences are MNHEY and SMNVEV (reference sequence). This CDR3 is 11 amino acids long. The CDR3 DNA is TGTGCCACTGAGACAGCCTACGAGCAGTACTTC. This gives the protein CATETAYEQYF.

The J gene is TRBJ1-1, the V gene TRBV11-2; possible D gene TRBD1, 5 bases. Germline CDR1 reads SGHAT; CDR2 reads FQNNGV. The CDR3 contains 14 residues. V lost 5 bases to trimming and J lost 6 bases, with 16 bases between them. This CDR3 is CASSPRAGEPEAFF. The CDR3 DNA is TGTGCCAGCAGCCCCAGGGCCGGCGAACCTGAAGCTTTCTTT.

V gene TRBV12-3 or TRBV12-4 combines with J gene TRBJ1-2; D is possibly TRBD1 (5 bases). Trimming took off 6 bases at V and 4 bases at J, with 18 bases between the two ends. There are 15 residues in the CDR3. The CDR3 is CASSPTAGTGYGYTF. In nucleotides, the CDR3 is TGTGCCAGCAGCCCAACGGCCGGGACGGGCTATGGCTACACCTTC.

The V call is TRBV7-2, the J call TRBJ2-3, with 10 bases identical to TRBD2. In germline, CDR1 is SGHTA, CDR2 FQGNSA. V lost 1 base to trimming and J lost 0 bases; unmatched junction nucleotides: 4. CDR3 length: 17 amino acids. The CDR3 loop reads CASSLGMGLASTDTQYF. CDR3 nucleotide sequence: TGTGCCAGCAGCTTAGGGATGGGACTAGCGAGCACAGATACGCAGTATTTT.

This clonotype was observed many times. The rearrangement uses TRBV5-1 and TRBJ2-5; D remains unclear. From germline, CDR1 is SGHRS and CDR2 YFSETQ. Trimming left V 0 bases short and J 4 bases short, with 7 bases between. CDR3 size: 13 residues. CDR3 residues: CASSLAGTETQYF. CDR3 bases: TGCGCCAGCAGCTTGGCAGGAACAGAGACCCAGTACTTC.

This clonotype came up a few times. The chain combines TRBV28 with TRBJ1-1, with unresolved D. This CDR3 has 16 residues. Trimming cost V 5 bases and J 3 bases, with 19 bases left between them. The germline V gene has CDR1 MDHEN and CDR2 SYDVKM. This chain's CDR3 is CASSLSQVSFDTEAFF. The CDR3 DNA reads TGTGCCAGCAGTCTAAGTCAGGTCTCGTTCGACACTGAAGCTTTCTTT.

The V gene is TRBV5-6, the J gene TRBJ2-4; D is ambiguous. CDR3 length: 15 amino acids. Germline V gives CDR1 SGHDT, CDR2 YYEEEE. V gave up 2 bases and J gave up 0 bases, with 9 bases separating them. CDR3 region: CASSLLQLAKNIQYF. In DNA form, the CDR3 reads TGTGCCAGCAGCTTACTACAGCTAGCCAAAAACATTCAGTACTTC.

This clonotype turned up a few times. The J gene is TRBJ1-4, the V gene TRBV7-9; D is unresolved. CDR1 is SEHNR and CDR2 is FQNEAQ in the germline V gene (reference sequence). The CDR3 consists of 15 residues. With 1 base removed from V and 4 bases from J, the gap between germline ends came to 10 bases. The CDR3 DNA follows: TGTGCCAGCAGCTTAGACGTGGAAATTAATGAAAAACTGTTTTTT. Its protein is CASSLDVEINEKLFF.

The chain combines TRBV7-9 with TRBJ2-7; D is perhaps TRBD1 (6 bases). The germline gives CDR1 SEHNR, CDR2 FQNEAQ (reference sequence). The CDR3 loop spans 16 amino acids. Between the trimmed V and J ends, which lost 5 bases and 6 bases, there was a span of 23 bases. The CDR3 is CASSLGQWDNYSEQYF. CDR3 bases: TGTGCCAGCAGCCTTGGTCAATGGGACAATTACTCCGAGCAGTACTTC.

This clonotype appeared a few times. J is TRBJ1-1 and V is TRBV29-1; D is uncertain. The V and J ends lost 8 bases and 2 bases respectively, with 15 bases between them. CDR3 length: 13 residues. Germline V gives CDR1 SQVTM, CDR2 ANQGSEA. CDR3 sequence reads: CSSPGSGNTEAFF. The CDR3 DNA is TGCAGCTCCCCGGGCAGTGGAAACACTGAAGCTTTCTTT.

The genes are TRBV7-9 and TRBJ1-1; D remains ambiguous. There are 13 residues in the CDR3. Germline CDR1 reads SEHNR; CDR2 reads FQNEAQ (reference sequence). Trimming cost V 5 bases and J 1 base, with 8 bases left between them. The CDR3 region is CASSNGWNTEAFF. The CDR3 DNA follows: TGTGCCAGCAGCAATGGATGGAACACTGAAGCTTTCTTT.

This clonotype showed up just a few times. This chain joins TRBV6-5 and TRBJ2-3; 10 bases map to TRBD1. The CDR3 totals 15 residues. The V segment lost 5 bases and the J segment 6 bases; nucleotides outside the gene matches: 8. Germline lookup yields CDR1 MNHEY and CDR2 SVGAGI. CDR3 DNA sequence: TGTGCCAGCAGTGACCGGGACAGGGGTATGGATACGCAGTATTTT. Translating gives CASSDRDRGMDTQYF.

The DNA of the CDR3 is TGTGCCAGCAGTTTCGCTAGCGGGGGCGTCTTCTACAATGAGCAGTTCTTC. Its protein product is CASSFASGGVFYNEQFF. This chain links TRBV27 with TRBJ2-1; 10 nucleotides match TRBD2. This CDR3 has 17 residues. Germline V CDR1 and CDR2: MNHEY, SMNVEV (reference sequence). J gave up 3 bases and V 3 bases, and 8 bases lay outside the gene matches.